These 5 T cell receptor beta chains were all obtained from the same sample, sequenced in a study of blood T cell repertoires in COVID-19. TCRdb keeps only in-frame clones here, not all; method: immunoSEQ multiplex PCR. Among roughly 160,000 clones listed, roughly 91% were seen once. Sample: peripheral blood. Receptors were obtained from a man aged 18 to 29 with acute or convalescent COVID-19.

This chain uses TRBV11-2 with TRBJ2-1, with D possibly TRBD2 on 5 matching bases. The CDR3 spans 16 residues. Germline CDR1 reads SGHAT; CDR2 reads FQNNGV. Trimming took 7 bases from V and 0 from J, leaving 16 bases between them. The CDR3 spells CASTRRDRPSYNEQFF. CDR3 nucleotide sequence: TGTGCCAGCACCCGCCGGGATCGGCCCTCCTACAATGAGCAGTTCTTC.

This sequence joins TRBV4-1 and TRBJ2-3; 11 bases are a match to TRBD2. The CDR3 has 17 amino acids. The ends lost 2 bases at V and 3 bases at J; junction bases unmatched: 7. Germline V gene data show CDR1 as MGHRA and CDR2 as YSYEKL. This chain's CDR3 is CASSQLLAGGSTDTQYF. DNA of the CDR3: TGCGCCAGCAGCCAATTATTAGCGGGGGGGAGTACAGATACGCAGTATTTT.

CDR3 DNA: TGTGCCAGCAGTTTAACAGGGGCGACCTATGGCTACACCTTC. It yields the protein CASSLTGATYGYTF. The rearrangement uses TRBV28 and TRBJ1-2; 7 bases agree with TRBD1. The CDR3 is made up of 14 amino acids. Unmatched junction bases numbered 4, after V lost 2 bases and J lost 4 bases. The germline gives CDR1 MDHEN, CDR2 SYDVKM.

This sequence joins TRBV13 and TRBJ2-7; D is unresolved. The V end lost 3 bases, the J end lost 3 bases, and 12 bases lay between the germline ends. CDR3 length: 14 residues. CDR1 is PRHDT, CDR2 FYEKMQ, per germline (reference sequence). Here the CDR3 reads CASSLRRILYEQYF. CDR3 DNA: TGTGCCAGCAGCTTGAGGCGGATCCTCTACGAGCAGTACTTC.

The rearrangement links TRBV24-1 to TRBJ1-4; 8 positions match TRBD1. The germline CDR1 and CDR2 sequences are KGHDR and SFDVKD. The CDR3 totals 15 residues. V lost 5 bases to trimming and J lost 6 bases; unmatched junction nucleotides: 7. The CDR3 spells CATSASSQGDEKLFF. CDR3 nucleotide sequence: TGTGCCACCAGTGCGTCTTCACAGGGGGATGAAAAACTGTTTTTT.